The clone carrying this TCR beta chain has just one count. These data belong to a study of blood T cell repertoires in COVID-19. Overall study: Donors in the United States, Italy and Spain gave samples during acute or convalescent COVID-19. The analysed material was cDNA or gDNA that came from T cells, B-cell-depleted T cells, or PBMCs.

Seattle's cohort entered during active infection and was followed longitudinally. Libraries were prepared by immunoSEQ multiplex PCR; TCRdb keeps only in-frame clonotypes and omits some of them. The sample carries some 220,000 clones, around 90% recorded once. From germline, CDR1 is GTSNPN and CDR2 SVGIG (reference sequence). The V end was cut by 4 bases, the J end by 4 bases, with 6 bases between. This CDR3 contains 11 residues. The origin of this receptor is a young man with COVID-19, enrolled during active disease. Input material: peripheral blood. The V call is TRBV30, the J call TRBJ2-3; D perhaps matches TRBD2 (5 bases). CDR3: CAWTGADTQYF. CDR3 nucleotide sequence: TGTGCCTGGACCGGGGCAGATACGCAGTATTTT.